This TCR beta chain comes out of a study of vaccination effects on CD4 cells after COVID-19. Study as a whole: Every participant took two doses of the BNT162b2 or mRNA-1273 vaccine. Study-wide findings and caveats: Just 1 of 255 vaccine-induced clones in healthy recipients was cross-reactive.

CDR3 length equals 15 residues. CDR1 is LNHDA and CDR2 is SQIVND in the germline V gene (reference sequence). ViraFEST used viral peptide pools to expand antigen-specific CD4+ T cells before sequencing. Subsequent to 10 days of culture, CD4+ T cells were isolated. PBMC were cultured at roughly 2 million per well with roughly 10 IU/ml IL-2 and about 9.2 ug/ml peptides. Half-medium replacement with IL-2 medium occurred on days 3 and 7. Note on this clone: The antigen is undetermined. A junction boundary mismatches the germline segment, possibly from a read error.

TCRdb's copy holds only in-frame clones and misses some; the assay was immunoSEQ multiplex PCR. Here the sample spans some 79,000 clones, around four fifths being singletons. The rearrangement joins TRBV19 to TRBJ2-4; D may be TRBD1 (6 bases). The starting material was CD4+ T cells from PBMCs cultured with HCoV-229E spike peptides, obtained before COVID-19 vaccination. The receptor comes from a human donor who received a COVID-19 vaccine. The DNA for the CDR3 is TGTGTCAGTAGTATGTCAGGGGATGCCAAAAACATTCAGTACTTC. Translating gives CVSSMSGDAKNIQYF.